This TCR beta chain originates from a study of T cell repertoires in cytomegalovirus infection. Study-level information: Recently identified HLA-C-restricted and well-studied HLA-B-restricted CMV epitopes were used. Shared public TCR beta signatures pointed to both CMV infection and a matching HLA type.

Study results and limitations: HLA-C-restricted CMV-specific TCR beta clonotypes were dominant in the ex vivo response.

Germline CDR1 SGHVS, CDR2 FQNEAQ. The length of the CDR3 is 17 residues. The V and J ends lost 3 bases and 8 bases respectively, with 25 bases between them. This clonotype was seen repeatedly, ten times or more. What it recognizes is unknown. Each CDR3 protein gets one entry after TCRdb re-called the reads with MiXCR. The profile shows 900,000 to 950,000 distinct CDR3 sequences, about 33% of them singletons. The V gene is TRBV7-8, the J gene TRBJ1-2; possible D gene TRBD1, 5 bases. The input for sequencing was cultured CD8+ T cells from PBMCs, taken from culture after CMV antigen stimulation. The TCR comes from a human donor in good health (CMV status not recorded). Some clones in this sample may be carry-over from other donors' samples. In DNA form, the CDR3 reads TGTGCCAGCAGCTTCCCCGCAGGGTCGGAGGAATATTACGGCTACACCTTC. It encodes CASSFPAGSEEYYGYTF.